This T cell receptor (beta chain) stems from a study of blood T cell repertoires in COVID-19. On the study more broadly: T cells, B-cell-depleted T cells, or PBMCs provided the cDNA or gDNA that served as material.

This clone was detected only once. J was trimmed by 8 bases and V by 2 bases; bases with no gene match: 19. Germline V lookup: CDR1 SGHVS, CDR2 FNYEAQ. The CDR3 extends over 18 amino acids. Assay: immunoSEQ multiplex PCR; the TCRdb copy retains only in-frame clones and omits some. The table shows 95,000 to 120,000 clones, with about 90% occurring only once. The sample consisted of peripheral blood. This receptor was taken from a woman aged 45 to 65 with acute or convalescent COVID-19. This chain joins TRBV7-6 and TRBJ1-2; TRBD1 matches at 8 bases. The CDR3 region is CASSLYGQGDEDSMGYTF. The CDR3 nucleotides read TGTGCCAGCAGCTTATATGGACAGGGCGATGAAGATTCTATGGGCTACACCTTC.